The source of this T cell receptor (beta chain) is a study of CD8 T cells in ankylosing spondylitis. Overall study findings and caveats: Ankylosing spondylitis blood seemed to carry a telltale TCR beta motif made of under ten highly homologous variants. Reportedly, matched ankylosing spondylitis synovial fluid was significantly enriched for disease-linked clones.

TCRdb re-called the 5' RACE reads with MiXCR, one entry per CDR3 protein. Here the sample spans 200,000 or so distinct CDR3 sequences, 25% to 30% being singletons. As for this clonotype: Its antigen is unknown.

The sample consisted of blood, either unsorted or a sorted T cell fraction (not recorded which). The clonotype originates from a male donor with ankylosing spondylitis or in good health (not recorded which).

The CDR3 sequence is CASSSDRAKTQYF. The CDR3 coding sequence is TGTGCCAGTAGTTCGGACAGGGCGAAGACCCAGTACTTC. The chain is built from TRBV19 and TRBJ2-5, with 8 bases that match TRBD1. The CDR3 spans 13 residues. V shed 5 bases, J shed 6 bases, and the junction held 5 bases outside the gene matches. Germline values: CDR1 LNHDA, CDR2 SQIVND (reference sequence).